The clone carrying this T cell receptor (beta chain) showed up many times. The antigen remains undetermined. This sample was included in a study of T cells in Graves' hyperthyroidism and ophthalmopathy. RNA transcripts served as the template for amplifying TCR beta CDR3 regions. HTBI primers were employed in a first-round RT-PCR of the TCR CDR3. From the multiplex PCR reads, TCRdb called clonotypes with MiXCR, one entry per CDR3 protein. The repertoire holds a few hundred thousand distinct CDR3 sequences, with around 21% as singletons. The study, taken as a whole, reports: Ophthalmopathy stood apart from stable hyperthyroidism in a 13 V-J model.

Patients were aged 18 to 65, had disease duration under 2 months, and had newly diagnosed hyperthyroidism. Exclusion criteria comprised uncontrolled infection, other autoimmune disease, pregnancy or lactation. The ends lost 1 base at V and 6 bases at J; junction bases unmatched: 16. The V gene's germline CDR1 is DFQATT and CDR2 SNEGSKA (reference sequence). There are 17 residues in the CDR3. The sequence was collected from a young man with Graves' hyperthyroidism. The sequenced sample consisted of blood. V is TRBV20-1 and J is TRBJ2-7; 9 nucleotides align to TRBD1. Here the CDR3 reads CSARGYADGTGRPEQYF. The CDR3 DNA sequence: TGCAGTGCTAGAGGTTACGCCGATGGGACAGGGAGGCCCGAGCAGTACTTC.